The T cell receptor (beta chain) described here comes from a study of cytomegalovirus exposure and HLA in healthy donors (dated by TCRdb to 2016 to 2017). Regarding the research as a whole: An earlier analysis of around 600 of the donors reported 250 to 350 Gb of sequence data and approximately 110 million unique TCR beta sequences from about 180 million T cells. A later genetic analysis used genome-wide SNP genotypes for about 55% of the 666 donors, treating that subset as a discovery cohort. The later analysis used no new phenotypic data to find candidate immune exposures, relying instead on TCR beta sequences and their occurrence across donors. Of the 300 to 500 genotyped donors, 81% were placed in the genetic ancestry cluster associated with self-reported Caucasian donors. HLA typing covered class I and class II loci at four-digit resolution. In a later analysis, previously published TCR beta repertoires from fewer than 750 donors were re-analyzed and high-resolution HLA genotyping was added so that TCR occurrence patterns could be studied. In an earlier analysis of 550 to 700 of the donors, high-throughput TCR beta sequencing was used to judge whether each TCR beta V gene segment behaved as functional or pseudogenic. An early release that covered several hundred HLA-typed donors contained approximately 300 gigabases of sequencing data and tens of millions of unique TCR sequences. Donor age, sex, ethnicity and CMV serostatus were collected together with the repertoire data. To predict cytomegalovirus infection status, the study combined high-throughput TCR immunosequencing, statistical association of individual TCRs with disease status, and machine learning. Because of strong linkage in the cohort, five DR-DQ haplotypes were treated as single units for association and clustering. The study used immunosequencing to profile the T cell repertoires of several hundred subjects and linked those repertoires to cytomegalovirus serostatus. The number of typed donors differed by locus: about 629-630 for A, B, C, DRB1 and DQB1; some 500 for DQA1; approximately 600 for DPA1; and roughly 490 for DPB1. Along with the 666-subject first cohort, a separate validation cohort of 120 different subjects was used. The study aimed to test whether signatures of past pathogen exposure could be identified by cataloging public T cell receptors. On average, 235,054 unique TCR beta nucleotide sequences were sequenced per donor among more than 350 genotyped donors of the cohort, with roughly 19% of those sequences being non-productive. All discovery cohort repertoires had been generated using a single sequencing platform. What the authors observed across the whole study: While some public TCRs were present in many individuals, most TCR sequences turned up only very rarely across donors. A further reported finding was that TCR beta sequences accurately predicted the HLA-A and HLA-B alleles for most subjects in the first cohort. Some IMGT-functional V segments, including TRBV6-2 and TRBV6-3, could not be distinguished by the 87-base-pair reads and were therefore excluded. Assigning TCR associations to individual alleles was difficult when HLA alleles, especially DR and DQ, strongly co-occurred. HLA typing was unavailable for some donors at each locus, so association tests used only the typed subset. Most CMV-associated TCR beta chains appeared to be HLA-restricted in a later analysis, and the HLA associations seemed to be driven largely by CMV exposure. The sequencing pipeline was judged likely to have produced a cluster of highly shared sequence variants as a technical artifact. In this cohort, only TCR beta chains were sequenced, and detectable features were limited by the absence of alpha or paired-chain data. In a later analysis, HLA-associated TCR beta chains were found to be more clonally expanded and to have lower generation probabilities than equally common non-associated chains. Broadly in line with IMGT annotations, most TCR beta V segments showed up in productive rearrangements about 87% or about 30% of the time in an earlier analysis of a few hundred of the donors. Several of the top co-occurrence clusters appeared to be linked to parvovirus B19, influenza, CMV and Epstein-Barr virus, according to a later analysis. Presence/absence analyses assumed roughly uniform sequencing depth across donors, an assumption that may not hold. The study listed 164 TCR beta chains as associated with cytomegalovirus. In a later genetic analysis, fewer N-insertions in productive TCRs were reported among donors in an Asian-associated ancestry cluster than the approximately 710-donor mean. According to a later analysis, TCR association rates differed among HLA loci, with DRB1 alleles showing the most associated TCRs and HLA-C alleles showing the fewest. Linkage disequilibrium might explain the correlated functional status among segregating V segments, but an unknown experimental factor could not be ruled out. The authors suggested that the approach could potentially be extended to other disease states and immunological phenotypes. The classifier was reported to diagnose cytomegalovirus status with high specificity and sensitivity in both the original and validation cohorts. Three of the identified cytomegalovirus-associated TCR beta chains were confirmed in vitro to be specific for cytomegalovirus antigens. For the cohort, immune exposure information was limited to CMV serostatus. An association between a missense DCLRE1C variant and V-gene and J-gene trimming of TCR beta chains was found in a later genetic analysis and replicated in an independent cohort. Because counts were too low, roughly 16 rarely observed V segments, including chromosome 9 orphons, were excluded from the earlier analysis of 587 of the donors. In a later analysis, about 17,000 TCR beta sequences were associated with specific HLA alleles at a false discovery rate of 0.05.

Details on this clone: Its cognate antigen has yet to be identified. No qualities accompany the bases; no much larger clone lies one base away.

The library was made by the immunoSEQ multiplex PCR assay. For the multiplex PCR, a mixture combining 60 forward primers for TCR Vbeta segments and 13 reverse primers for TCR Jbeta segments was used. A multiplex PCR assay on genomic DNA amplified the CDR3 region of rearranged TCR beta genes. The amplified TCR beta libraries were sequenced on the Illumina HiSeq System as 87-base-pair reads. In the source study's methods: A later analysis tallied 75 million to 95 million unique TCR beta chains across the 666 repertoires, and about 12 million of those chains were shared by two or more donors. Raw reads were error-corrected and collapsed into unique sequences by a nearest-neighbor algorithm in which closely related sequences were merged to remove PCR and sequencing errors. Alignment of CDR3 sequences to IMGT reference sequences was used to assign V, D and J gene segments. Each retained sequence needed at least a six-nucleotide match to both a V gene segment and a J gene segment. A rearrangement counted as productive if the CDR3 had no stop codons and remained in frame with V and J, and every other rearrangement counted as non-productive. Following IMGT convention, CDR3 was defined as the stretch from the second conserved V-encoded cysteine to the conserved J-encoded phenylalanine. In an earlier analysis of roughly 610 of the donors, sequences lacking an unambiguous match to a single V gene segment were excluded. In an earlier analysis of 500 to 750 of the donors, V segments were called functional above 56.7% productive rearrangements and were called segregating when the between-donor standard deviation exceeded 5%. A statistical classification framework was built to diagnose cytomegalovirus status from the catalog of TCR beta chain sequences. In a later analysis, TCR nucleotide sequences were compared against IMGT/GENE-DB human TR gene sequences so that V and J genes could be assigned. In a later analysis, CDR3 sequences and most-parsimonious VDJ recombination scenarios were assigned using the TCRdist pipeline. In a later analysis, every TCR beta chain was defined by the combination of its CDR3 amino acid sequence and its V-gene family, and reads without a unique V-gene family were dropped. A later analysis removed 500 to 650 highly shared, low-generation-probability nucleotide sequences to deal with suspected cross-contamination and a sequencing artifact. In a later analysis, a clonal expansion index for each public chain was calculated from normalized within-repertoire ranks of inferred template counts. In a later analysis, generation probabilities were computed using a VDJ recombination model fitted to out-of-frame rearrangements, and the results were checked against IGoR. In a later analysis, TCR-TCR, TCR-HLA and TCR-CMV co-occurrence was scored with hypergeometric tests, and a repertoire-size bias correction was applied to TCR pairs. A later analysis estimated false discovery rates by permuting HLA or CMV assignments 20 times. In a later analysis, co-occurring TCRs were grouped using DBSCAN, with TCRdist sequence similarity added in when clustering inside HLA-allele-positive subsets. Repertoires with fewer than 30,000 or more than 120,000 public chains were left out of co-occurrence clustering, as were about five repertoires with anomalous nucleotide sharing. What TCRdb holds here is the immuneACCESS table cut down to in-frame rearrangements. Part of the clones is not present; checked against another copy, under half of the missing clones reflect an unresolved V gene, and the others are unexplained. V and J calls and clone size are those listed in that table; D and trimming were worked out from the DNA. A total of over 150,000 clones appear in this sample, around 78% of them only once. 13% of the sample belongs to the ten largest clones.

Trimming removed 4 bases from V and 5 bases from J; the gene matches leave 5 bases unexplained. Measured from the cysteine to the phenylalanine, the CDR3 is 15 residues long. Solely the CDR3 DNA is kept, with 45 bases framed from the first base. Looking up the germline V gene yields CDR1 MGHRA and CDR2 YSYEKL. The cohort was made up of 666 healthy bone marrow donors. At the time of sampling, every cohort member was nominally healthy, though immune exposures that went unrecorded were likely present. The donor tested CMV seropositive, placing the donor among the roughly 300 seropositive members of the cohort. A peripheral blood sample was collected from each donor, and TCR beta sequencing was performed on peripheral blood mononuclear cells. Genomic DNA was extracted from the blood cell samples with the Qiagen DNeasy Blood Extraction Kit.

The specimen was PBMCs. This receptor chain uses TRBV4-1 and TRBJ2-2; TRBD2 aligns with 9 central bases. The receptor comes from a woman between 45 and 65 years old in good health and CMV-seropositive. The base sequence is TGCGCCAGCAGCCGCGGGGGGGCAAGGACCGGGGAGCTGTTTTTT. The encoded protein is CASSRGGARTGELFF.